These 24 T cell receptor beta chains share one sample of origin, sequenced in a study of cytomegalovirus exposure and HLA in healthy donors (dated by TCRdb to 2016 to 2017). To prepare the library, the immunoSEQ multiplex PCR assay was applied. For the multiplex PCR, a mixture combining 60 forward primers for TCR Vbeta segments and 13 reverse primers for TCR Jbeta segments was used. The immuneACCESS repertoire file appears here via TCRdb, limited to in-frame rearrangements. These files lack a portion of the clones; in checked studies, under half of the deficit traces to unresolved V genes, and the cause of the others is not known. Recorded for this sample are roughly 180,000 clones; around 84% of them occurred a single time. The ten biggest clones cover 1% of the sample. The sample consisted of PBMCs. The receptors come from a boy aged 2 to 9 in good health and CMV-seronegative.

This rearrangement joins TRBV4-1 to TRBJ1-4; D is unresolved. Germline V lookup: CDR1 MGHRA, CDR2 YSYEKL. Trimming cost V 4 bases and J 0 bases, with 6 bases left between them. This CDR3 is built from 14 residues. The DNA for the CDR3 is TGCGCCAGCAGCCGGCTCGCAACTAATGAAAAACTGTTTTTT. It codes for CASSRLATNEKLFF.

The chain couples TRBV10-2 to TRBJ2-7; 11 bases fit TRBD2. Germline V gene data show CDR1 as WSHSY and CDR2 as SAAADI. This CDR3 has 15 residues. J gave up 1 base and V 6 bases, and 5 bases lay outside the gene matches. This chain's CDR3 is CASRETSGRSYEQYF. In DNA form, the CDR3 reads TGCGCCAGCAGGGAAACTAGCGGGAGATCCTACGAGCAGTACTTC.

This chain joins TRBV28 and TRBJ1-3, with TRBD1 identical over 12 bases. The CDR3 runs to 18 residues. The germline CDR1 and CDR2 sequences are MDHEN and SYDVKM. Trimming at V came to 5 bases and at J to 3 bases, leaving 11 bases not matched to a gene. As DNA, the CDR3 is TGTGCCAGCAGTCTGTCCCGGGACAGGGGGCCGGTTGGAAACACCATATATTTT. Translated, it gives CASSLSRDRGPVGNTIYF.

Here the CDR3 DNA reads TGTGCCAGCAGCCGGGGGGAACTAGCTGTCGGGGAGCTGTTTTTT. It codes for CASSRGELAVGELFF. The chain uses TRBV4-2 and TRBJ2-2; a weak D match, TRBD2 (6 bases). The length of the CDR3 is 15 residues. Trimming cost V 4 bases and J 7 bases, with 16 bases left between them. Germline loops: CDR1 LGHNA, CDR2 YNFKEQ.

The J gene is TRBJ1-5, the V gene TRBV7-9; perhaps TRBD1 as D (5 bases). Germline CDR1 reads SEHNR; CDR2 reads FQNEAQ (reference sequence). The CDR3 spans 15 residues. The V end was cut by 0 bases, the J end by 4 bases, with 10 bases between. The chain's CDR3 is CASSLAEGVNQPQHF. In nucleotides, the CDR3 is TGTGCCAGCAGCTTAGCGGAAGGGGTTAATCAGCCCCAGCATTTT.

V is TRBV6-1 and J is TRBJ1-4; 10 nucleotides agree with TRBD1. The CDR3 length is 20 residues. Germline assignment: CDR1 MNHNS and CDR2 SASEGT. V lost 4 bases, J lost 2 bases, and 16 bases stayed unmatched. CDR3 protein: CASSGRGGQGRNETNEKLFF. DNA for the CDR3: TGTGCCAGCAGTGGGAGGGGGGGACAGGGGAGGAATGAGACTAATGAAAAACTGTTTTTT.

V is TRBV19 and J is TRBJ1-1, with D perhaps matching TRBD1 (5 bases). CDR1 and CDR2 from the germline V gene are LNHDA and SQIVND (reference sequence). Trimming pared 1 base from V and 0 bases from J, leaving 9 bases between. The CDR3 has 15 amino acids. CDR3 in amino acids: CASSIGQRLNTEAFF. The DNA of the CDR3 is TGTGCCAGTAGTATAGGACAGCGCTTGAACACTGAAGCTTTCTTT.

This clone has more than one count but fewer than ten. This chain joins TRBV6-1 and TRBJ2-1; TRBD2 matches at 11 bases. V lost 3 bases to trimming and J lost 8 bases; unmatched junction nucleotides: 6. The CDR3 totals 15 residues. In germline, CDR1 is MNHNS, CDR2 SASEGT. CDR3: CASSDTSGRADEQFF. Written as DNA, the CDR3 is TGTGCCAGCAGTGACACTAGCGGGAGAGCCGATGAGCAGTTCTTC.

This chain links TRBV30 with TRBJ2-3, with 9 bases lining up with TRBD1. Germline-derived CDR1 and CDR2 are GTSNPN and SVGIG (reference sequence). Unmatched junction bases numbered 21, after V lost 2 bases and J lost 6 bases. CDR3 length equals 19 residues. CDR3 DNA sequence: TGTGCCTGGAGTCTGTCGTGGGGACAGGGAAGGGTTTTGCATGATACGCAGTATTTT. It yields the protein CAWSLSWGQGRVLHDTQYF.

The chain links TRBV27 to TRBJ2-7; TRBD1 aligns across 9 bases. Germline loops: CDR1 MNHEY, CDR2 SMNVEV (reference sequence). V trimming: 1 base; J trimming: 0 bases; junction bases outside the gene matches: 1. There are 15 residues in the CDR3. CDR3 residues: CASSLWGQGSYEQYF. The CDR3 nucleotides read TGTGCCAGCAGTTTATGGGGACAGGGCTCCTACGAGCAGTACTTC.

CDR3 sequence: CASSLSLEGEQYV. CDR3 coding DNA: TGTGCCAGCAGTTTATCGTTGGAGGGCGAGCAGTACGTC. This sequence joins TRBV28 and TRBJ2-7; tentatively, D is TRBD2 (6 bases). This CDR3 has 13 residues. CDR1 is MDHEN and CDR2 is SYDVKM in the germline V gene. V lost 1 base and J lost 6, with 10 bases in between.

The chain employs TRBV7-6 and TRBJ1-1, with a possible D match to TRBD1 (5 bases). The V and J ends lost 1 base and 1 base respectively, with 13 bases between them. In germline, CDR1 is SGHVS, CDR2 FNYEAQ. The CDR3 is 16 residues long. CDR3 nucleotide sequence: TGTGCCAGCAGCTTAGGGGGGGGACTCCCGAACACTGAAGCTTTCTTT. Protein sequence: CASSLGGGLPNTEAFF. The variable domain in full, completed from reference TRBV7-6 and TRBJ1-1, reads GAGVSQSPRYKVTKRGQDVALRCDPISGHVSLYWYRQALGQGPEFLTYFNYEAQQDKSGLPNDRFSAERPEGSISTLTIQRTEQRDSAMYRCASSLGGGLPNTEAFFGQGTRLTVV.

There are a few counts of this clone. CDR3 nucleotides: TGTGCCACCCGCACGGGTATCCTTGGGAACACTGAAGCTTTCTTT. Amino acid sequence: CATRTGILGNTEAFF. This chain connects TRBV27 to TRBJ1-1; D remains unclear. V shed 10 bases and J shed 1 base, with 19 bases lying between them. The CDR3 is made up of 15 amino acids. The germline CDR1 and CDR2 sequences are MNHEY and SMNVEV (reference sequence).

The chain has TRBV18 and TRBJ1-3, with D tentatively TRBD1 (6 bases). In germline, CDR1 is KGHSH, CDR2 LQKENI. Trimming left V 4 bases short and J 0 bases short, with 13 bases between. The CDR3 runs 16 residues. DNA for the CDR3: TGTGCCAGCTCACGAGGGGGGGGAGCCTCTGGAAACACCATATATTTT. Protein product: CASSRGGGASGNTIYF.

The chain recombines TRBV7-2 with TRBJ2-1, with TRBD2 as a possible D gene (5 bases). This CDR3 is built from 12 residues. The V and J ends lost 0 bases and 15 bases respectively, with 12 bases between them. Germline values: CDR1 SGHTA, CDR2 FQGNSA. DNA for the CDR3: TGTGCCAGCAGCTTAGCTATCGGGGTCCCGTTCTTC. Residues: CASSLAIGVPFF.

This chain joins TRBV29-1 and TRBJ1-1; no definite D call. Trimming pared 1 base from V and 4 bases from J, leaving 13 bases between. The CDR3 spans 14 residues. CDR1 and CDR2 from the germline V gene are SQVTM and ANQGSEA. CDR3 region: CSVEVSGMSTEAFF. In DNA, the CDR3 is TGCAGCGTTGAAGTGTCGGGGATGAGCACTGAAGCTTTCTTT.

The chain carries TRBV5-8 and TRBJ1-4; 7 bases line up with TRBD1. J gave up 13 bases and V 4 bases, and 4 bases lay outside the gene matches. The CDR3 totals 11 residues. Germline V gives CDR1 SGHTS, CDR2 YDEGEE. The CDR3 region has the DNA TGTGCCAGCAGCAGGGACAGCAGACTGTTTTTT. It translates to CASSRDSRLFF.

This clone was recorded only once. This chain uses TRBV27 with TRBJ1-1; 12 bases align to TRBD1. Germline trimming cut 3 bases from V and 5 bases from J; bases unmatched to any gene: 16. This CDR3 contains 19 residues. Germline CDR1 is MNHEY and CDR2 is SMNVEV (reference sequence). The DNA for the CDR3 is TGTGCCAGCAGTTTGGCTCCCCCCCCCAGGGACAGGGGGCGAACTGAAGCTTTCTTT. This codes for CASSLAPPPRDRGRTEAFF.

This chain links TRBV28 with TRBJ1-6, with D possibly being TRBD1 (6 bases). Trimming left V 9 bases short and J 9 bases short, with 15 bases between. The germline gives CDR1 MDHEN, CDR2 SYDVKM. The CDR3 extends over 13 amino acids. CDR3 DNA: TGTGCCAGTCAGGGGTTCGGCATTTCACCCCTCCACTTT. Protein sequence: CASQGFGISPLHF.

This chain joins TRBV19 and TRBJ2-5, with TRBD1 matching 10 bases. Germline V gene sequence: CDR1 LNHDA, CDR2 SQIVND (reference sequence). The CDR3 is 14 residues long. V shed 5 bases, J shed 5 bases, and the junction held 5 bases outside the gene matches. CDR3 protein: CASSSTGGEETQYF. DNA of the CDR3: TGTGCCAGTAGTTCGACAGGGGGCGAGGAGACCCAGTACTTC.

This clone has only one observation. V usage is TRBV6-5 and J usage is TRBJ2-5; 7 bases fit TRBD2. Germline CDR1 reads MNHEY; CDR2 reads SVGAGI. V was pared by 6 bases and J by 2 bases, with 9 bases of the junction left unmatched. The CDR3 covers 15 residues. CDR3 residues: CASSTAGDPQETQYF. The DNA of the CDR3 is TGTGCCAGCAGCACCGCGGGGGACCCGCAAGAGACCCAGTACTTC.

V is TRBV19 and J is TRBJ1-2; D not certain. In germline, CDR1 is LNHDA, CDR2 SQIVND (reference sequence). CDR3 length: 14 amino acids. Trimming cost V 3 bases and J 5 bases, with 13 bases left between them. In DNA form, the CDR3 reads TGTGCCAGTAGTATTGATCTGGAGGGTTATGGCTACACCTTC. Translation: CASSIDLEGYGYTF.

The J gene is TRBJ1-5, the V gene TRBV6-6, with 8 bases matching TRBD1. V was clipped by 5 bases and J by 3 bases; unmatched bases: 6. Germline values: CDR1 MNHNY, CDR2 SVGAGI (reference sequence). This CDR3 region has 15 residues. The CDR3 region is CASSPGQVSNQPQHF. In nucleotides, the CDR3 is TGTGCCAGCAGTCCGGGACAGGTCTCCAATCAGCCCCAGCATTTT.

This clone occurred once. The V call is TRBV5-6, the J call TRBJ2-5; D not resolved. The CDR3 runs to 15 residues. V lost 0 bases to trimming and J lost 3 bases, with 12 bases between them. Germline assignment: CDR1 SGHDT and CDR2 YYEEEE. For the CDR3, the DNA is TGTGCCAGCAGCTTGGCCCCACAGAGAGAAGAGACCCAGTACTTC. Translated, it gives CASSLAPQREETQYF.